This TCR beta chain is from a study of blood T cell repertoires in COVID-19. TCRdb keeps only in-frame clones here, not all; method: immunoSEQ multiplex PCR. The profile shows 100,000 to 150,000 clones, about 83% of them singletons. The CDR3 runs to 14 residues. Trimming shortened V by 6 bases and J by 1 base, and 6 bases separated the two germline ends. Germline lookup yields CDR1 KGHDR and CDR2 SFDVKD. Sequencing used peripheral blood. The receptor comes from a man aged 60-69 years with acute or convalescent COVID-19. V gene TRBV24-1 combines with J gene TRBJ2-6, with a weak D call TRBD2 (5 bases). In nucleotides, the CDR3 is TGTGCCACCAGTTCGGGGTCTGGGGCCAACGTCCTGACTTTC. This encodes CATSSGSGANVLTF.